This passage covers 27 T cell receptor beta chains from one sample sequenced in a study of patients and donors after allogeneic stem cell transplantation. TCRdb reanalysed the RT-PCR reads using MiXCR and keeps one entry per CDR3 protein. The table has approximately 200,000 distinct CDR3 sequences, 35% to 45% seen once. The sequencing input was blood, either unsorted or a sorted T cell fraction (not recorded which). Receptors were obtained from a human donor who was either an allogeneic HSCT recipient or a stem cell or donor lymphocyte infusion donor (not recorded which). It is not recorded whose cells these are; they may come from a transplant donor.

The chain links TRBV7-2 to TRBJ2-1; possible D gene TRBD2, 6 bases. CDR3 length: 15 amino acids. Germline CDR1 SGHTA, CDR2 FQGNSA. Trimming pared 3 bases from V and 2 bases from J, leaving 11 bases between. In DNA, the CDR3 is TGTGCCAGCAGCTTGGCGGGACCAACCTACAATGAGCAGTTCTTC. It translates to CASSLAGPTYNEQFF.

The CDR3 coding sequence is TGTGCCAGCACCAAGAGAACCCACAAGAGCTCCTATAATTCACCCCTCCACTTT. It codes for CASTKRTHKSSYNSPLHF. The rearrangement joins TRBV27 to TRBJ1-6, with D uncertain. Germline-derived CDR1 and CDR2 are MNHEY and SMNVEV (reference sequence). This CDR3 has 18 residues. The germline V and J ends were trimmed by 7 bases and 0 bases, with 19 bases remaining between them.

This clonotype has a handful of counts. The chain uses TRBV5-1 and TRBJ1-1, with TRBD1 matching 9 bases. The ends lost 4 bases at V and 5 bases at J; junction bases unmatched: 15. This CDR3 is built from 17 residues. Germline CDR1 and CDR2: SGHRS and YFSETQ. This CDR3 reads CASSRDGNRGPGTEAFF. The CDR3 DNA reads TGCGCCAGCAGCCGGGATGGAAACAGGGGGCCAGGAACTGAAGCTTTCTTT.

The chain has TRBV4-1 and TRBJ1-2; D ambiguous. Germline loops: CDR1 MGHRA, CDR2 YSYEKL. The CDR3 consists of 17 residues. Trimming pared 0 bases from V and 0 bases from J, leaving 14 bases between. CDR3 protein: CASSQDKLEAPNYGYTF. The DNA of the CDR3 is TGCGCCAGCAGCCAAGATAAGCTGGAGGCACCTAACTATGGCTACACCTTC.

The rearrangement joins TRBV2 to TRBJ2-7; D perhaps matches TRBD1 (5 bases). The germline V and J ends were trimmed by 6 bases and 2 bases, with 11 bases remaining between them. Germline V lookup: CDR1 SNHLY, CDR2 FYNNEI. The CDR3 extends over 13 amino acids. CDR3 bases: TGTGCCAGCAGATGGGGCATCCCCTACGAGCAGTACTTC. Amino acid sequence: CASRWGIPYEQYF. The full variable domain, with the rest looked up from reference TRBV2 and TRBJ2-7, is EPEVTQTPSHQVTQMGQEVILRCVPISNHLYFYWYRQILGQKVEFLVSFYNNEISEKSEIFDDQFSVERPDGSNFTLKIRSTKLEDSAMYFCASRWGIPYEQYFGPGTRLTVT.

The rearrangement joins TRBV12-3 or TRBV12-4 to TRBJ2-4; 11 nucleotides align to TRBD2. V dropped 3 bases and J dropped 11; count of bases not matched to a gene: 6. The CDR3 sequence is 14 residues long. CDR3 bases: TGTGCCAGCAGTTTGGGGCAACTAGCGGGGGTTCAGTACTTC. Translated, it gives CASSLGQLAGVQYF.

As DNA, the CDR3 is TGTGCCAGCAGTTACTTGAGGCTGGGTGAGCAGTTCTTC. Amino acid sequence: CASSYLRLGEQFF. V and J are TRBV6-2 or TRBV6-3 and TRBJ2-1; D not resolved. This CDR3 spans 13 amino acids. Germline CDR1 and CDR2: MNHEY and SVGEGT. V was clipped by 1 base and J by 9 bases, with 10 bases between them.

The sample holds many counts of this clonotype. The chain has TRBV4-3 and TRBJ1-5; D call uncertain. V lost 0 bases and J 5 bases, leaving 17 bases between the germline ends. The length of the CDR3 is 17 residues. CDR1 and CDR2 (germline): LGHNA, YSLEER. CDR3: CASSQDGEMEAHQPQHF. The CDR3 DNA sequence: TGCGCCAGCAGCCAAGATGGGGAGATGGAGGCTCATCAGCCCCAGCATTTT.

J is TRBJ1-2 and V is TRBV29-1; possibly TRBD1 for D (6 bases). Trimming stripped 7 bases from V and 4 bases from J, with 22 bases between. The germline V gene has CDR1 SQVTM and CDR2 ANQGSEA. The CDR3 spans 15 residues. DNA of the CDR3: TGCAGCGCTTGGATCAGGGGTGGGTACTCCTATGGCTACACCTTC. Its protein is CSAWIRGGYSYGYTF.

The chain is built from TRBV12-3 or TRBV12-4 and TRBJ2-7; the D gene could be TRBD1 or TRBD2 (5 bases each). The CDR3 length is 14 residues. V gave up 0 bases and J gave up 3 bases, with 9 bases separating them. CDR3 sequence reads: CASSLARGHYEQYF. CDR3 nucleotide sequence: TGTGCCAGCAGTTTAGCGAGGGGTCACTACGAGCAGTACTTC.

The chain is built from TRBV6-2 or TRBV6-3 and TRBJ1-6; 8 nucleotides line up with TRBD1. The CDR3 totals 12 residues. Germline V gene data show CDR1 as MNHEY and CDR2 as SVGEGT. Germline trimming cut 7 bases from V and 15 bases from J; bases unmatched to any gene: 8. This CDR3 is CASTDRGIVLHF. The CDR3 coding sequence is TGTGCCAGCACCGACAGGGGTATAGTCCTCCACTTT.

DNA for the CDR3: TGTGCCAGCAGTTTGCTAGAGGGGGCCACTGAAGCTTTCTTT. Translating it yields CASSLLEGATEAFF. J is TRBJ1-1 and V is TRBV12-3 or TRBV12-4; 7 bases map to TRBD1. The junction had 5 bases not matched to a gene; V was cut back by 3 bases and J by 4 bases. The CDR3 has 14 amino acids.

This clonotype was detected only a few times. This chain links TRBV6-6 with TRBJ1-1; maybe TRBD1 (6 bases). The ends were cut back, 6 bases at V and 8 bases at J, with 10 bases in the middle. The CDR3 is 11 residues long. Germline V gene data show CDR1 as MNHNY and CDR2 as SVGAGI (reference sequence). CDR3 region: CASRGAGEAFF. CDR3 DNA: TGTGCCAGCAGGGGGGCAGGAGAAGCTTTCTTT.

The chain uses TRBV2 and TRBJ1-4; a possible D gene is TRBD1 (5 bases). Germline loops: CDR1 SNHLY, CDR2 FYNNEI. Trimming removed 11 bases at V and 8 bases at J, with 15 bases between. The CDR3 has 12 amino acids. The CDR3 sequence is CARGGVGEKLFF. CDR3 DNA: TGTGCCCGGGGAGGGGTAGGGGAAAAACTGTTTTTT.

This sequence joins TRBV25-1 and TRBJ1-1; no clear D. The germline CDR1 and CDR2 sequences are MGHDK and SYGVNS. CDR3 size: 12 residues. V lost 6 bases, J lost 4 bases, and 9 bases lay in between. CDR3 sequence: CASRRDATEAFF. The DNA for the CDR3 is TGTGCCAGCAGACGCGACGCCACTGAAGCTTTCTTT.

This clonotype was counted many times. V gene TRBV5-1 combines with J gene TRBJ2-1; D ambiguous. The CDR3 consists of 14 residues. CDR1 and CDR2 (germline): SGHRS, YFSETQ. V was shortened by 4 bases and J by 6 bases, with 14 bases between the two germline ends. The DNA of the CDR3 is TGCGCCAGCAGCCCCTCCGGGCCGTCCAATGAGCAGTTCTTC. Translation gives CASSPSGPSNEQFF.

The chain uses TRBV6-5 and TRBJ1-6, with a weak D call TRBD1 (5 bases). Per the germline V gene, CDR1 is MNHEY and CDR2 is SVGAGI. The CDR3 has 15 residues. Trimming removed 4 bases at V and 2 bases at J, with 9 bases between. The CDR3 sequence: CASSSRVPYNSPLHF. CDR3 bases: TGTGCCAGCAGTTCCAGGGTGCCCTATAATTCACCCCTCCACTTT.

The chain is built from TRBV3-1 and TRBJ1-2; D unresolved. Per germline, CDR1 LGHDT and CDR2 YNNKEL (reference sequence). The CDR3 has 12 residues. V gave up 1 base and J gave up 8 bases, with 8 bases separating them. The CDR3 DNA sequence: TGTGCCAGCAGCCAAGTTTATTCGGGCTACACCTTC. This encodes CASSQVYSGYTF.

This chain uses TRBV18 with TRBJ2-1; D might be TRBD1 (6 bases). V lost 6 bases, J lost 9 bases, and 12 bases lay in between. The V gene's germline CDR1 is KGHSH and CDR2 LQKENI. CDR3 length: 12 residues. This CDR3 is CASSLGTSEQFF. The CDR3, as DNA: TGTGCCAGCTCGCTTGGGACAAGTGAGCAGTTCTTC.

The chain has TRBV5-1 and TRBJ2-7; possibly TRBD1 for D (5 bases). Germline CDR1 is SGHRS and CDR2 is YFSETQ. The CDR3 is 16 amino acids. Trimming removed 0 bases from V and 2 bases from J, with 15 bases in between. Here the CDR3 reads CASSLEEWGITYEQYF. CDR3 sequence (DNA): TGCGCCAGCAGCTTGGAGGAATGGGGCATAACCTACGAGCAGTACTTC.

The chain recombines TRBV27 with TRBJ1-2, with 7 bases identical to TRBD1. Germline V gene lookup returns CDR1 MNHEY and CDR2 SMNVEV (reference sequence). The CDR3 is made up of 15 amino acids. With 7 bases clipped from V and 4 bases from J, the junction kept 12 bases outside the gene matches. The CDR3 region is CASNPGGGGTYGYTF. For the CDR3, the DNA is TGTGCCAGCAACCCCGGCGGAGGGGGCACCTATGGCTACACCTTC.

The chain links TRBV30 to TRBJ1-4; D is uncertain. The CDR3 contains 13 residues. The V and J ends lost 5 bases and 3 bases respectively, with 10 bases between them. Germline V CDR1 and CDR2: GTSNPN, SVGIG (reference sequence). CDR3 in amino acids: CAWHTAANEKLFF. The CDR3 bases are TGTGCCTGGCACACGGCCGCTAATGAAAAACTGTTTTTT.

This clonotype was detected only once. The rearrangement joins TRBV10-3 to TRBJ2-7; D may be TRBD1 (5 bases). The V and J ends lost 3 bases and 5 bases respectively, with 14 bases between them. The CDR3 has 14 residues. Germline CDR1 reads ENHRY; CDR2 reads SYGVKD. The CDR3 DNA is TGTGCCATCAGTGACCCAGGGAAAATCCACGAGCAGTACTTC. It yields the protein CAISDPGKIHEQYF.

This clonotype was seen only once. This rearrangement joins TRBV6-2 or TRBV6-3 to TRBJ1-2; D gene uncertain. Germline V gene lookup returns CDR1 MNHEY and CDR2 SVGEGT. This CDR3 has 13 residues. V was cut by 6 bases and J by 5 bases, with 13 bases left in between. The CDR3 region is CASSPIMIYGYTF. The CDR3 DNA is TGTGCCAGCAGCCCGATAATGATTTATGGCTACACCTTC.

This clonotype showed up just a few times. This chain joins TRBV27 and TRBJ1-2, with unresolved D. Germline V gives CDR1 MNHEY, CDR2 SMNVEV (reference sequence). V dropped 6 bases and J dropped 1 base, with 6 bases sitting between them. There are 12 residues in the CDR3. CDR3 DNA sequence: TGTGCCAGCAGGGTGTTTAACTATGGCTACACCTTC. It yields the protein CASRVFNYGYTF.

The V and J genes are TRBV4-1 and TRBJ2-7, with a tentative D call TRBD2 (5 bases). Germline V CDR1 and CDR2: MGHRA, YSYEKL. The V end was cut by 4 bases, the J end by 5 bases, with 15 bases between. This CDR3 is built from 14 residues. The CDR3 spells CASSREQERNEQYF. CDR3 nucleotide sequence: TGCGCCAGCAGCCGGGAGCAGGAGCGGAACGAGCAGTACTTC.

The chain is built from TRBV7-2 and TRBJ2-1; D not certain. The CDR3 loop spans 15 amino acids. V was trimmed by 2 bases and J by 3 bases, leaving 11 bases between them. Germline V gives CDR1 SGHTA, CDR2 FQGNSA. CDR3 sequence reads: CASSLHPLDYNEQFF. The CDR3 DNA follows: TGTGCCAGCAGCTTACATCCCCTCGACTACAATGAGCAGTTCTTC. Based on the CDR3 plus reference TRBV7-2 and TRBJ2-1, the full variable domain is GAGVSQSPSNKVTEKGKDVELRCDPISGHTALYWYRQSLGQGLEFLIYFQGNSAPDKSGLPSDRFSAERTGGSVSTLTIQRTQQEDSAVYLCASSLHPLDYNEQFFGPGTRLTVL.